The T cell receptor beta chain under discussion was sequenced for a study of blood T cell repertoires in COVID-19. The overall study: COVID-19 samples collected from the United States, Italy and Spain covered acute and convalescent phases. The cDNA or gDNA used as material had been derived from T cells, B-cell-depleted T cells, or PBMCs.

In the original workflow: Estimation of nucleated cell counts was performed using reference gene primer amplification. Libraries were prepared by immunoSEQ multiplex PCR; TCRdb keeps only in-frame clonotypes and omits some of them. V, J and clone size derive from that table, while D and trimming were established from the DNA sequence. In the table there are roughly 70,000 clones, under 85% of which are singletons. Enrolled during active infection, Seattle patients were then followed longitudinally. Between the trimmed V and J ends, which lost 2 bases and 2 bases, there was a span of 10 bases. Germline V gene data show CDR1 as LGHDT and CDR2 as YNNKEL (reference sequence). The CDR3 extends over 14 amino acids.

The sequence derives from a man aged 60 to 69 with COVID-19, enrolled during active disease. Sequencing input: peripheral blood. The chain uses TRBV3-1 (or the pseudogene TRBV3-2) and TRBJ2-7; possible D gene TRBD2, 7 bases. CDR3 nucleotides: TGTGCCAGCAGCCAACGCGGGGGCCCCTACGAGCAGTACTTC. It specifies CASSQRGGPYEQYF.